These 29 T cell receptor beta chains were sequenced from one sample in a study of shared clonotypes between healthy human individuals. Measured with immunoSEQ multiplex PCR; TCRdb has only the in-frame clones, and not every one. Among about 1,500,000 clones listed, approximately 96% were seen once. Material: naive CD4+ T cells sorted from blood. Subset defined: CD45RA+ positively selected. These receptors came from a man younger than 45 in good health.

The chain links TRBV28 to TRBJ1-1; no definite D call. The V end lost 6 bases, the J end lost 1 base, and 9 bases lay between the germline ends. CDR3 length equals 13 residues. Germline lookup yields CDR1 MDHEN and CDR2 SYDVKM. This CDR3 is CASSHLGNTEAFF. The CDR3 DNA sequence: TGTGCCAGCAGCCATCTGGGGAACACTGAAGCTTTCTTT. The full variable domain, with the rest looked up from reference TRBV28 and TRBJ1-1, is DVKVTQSSRYLVKRTGEKVFLECVQDMDHENMFWYRQDPGLGLRLIYFSYDVKMKEKGDIPEGYSVSREKKERFSLILESASTNQTSMYLCASSHLGNTEAFFGQGTRLTVV.

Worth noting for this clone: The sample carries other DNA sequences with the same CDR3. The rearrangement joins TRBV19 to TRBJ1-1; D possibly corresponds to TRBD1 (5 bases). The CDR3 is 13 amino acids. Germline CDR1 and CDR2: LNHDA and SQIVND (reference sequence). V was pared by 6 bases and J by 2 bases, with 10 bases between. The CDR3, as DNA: TGTGCCAGTAGGAGGGGAGGCAACACTGAAGCTTTCTTT. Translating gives CASRRGGNTEAFF.

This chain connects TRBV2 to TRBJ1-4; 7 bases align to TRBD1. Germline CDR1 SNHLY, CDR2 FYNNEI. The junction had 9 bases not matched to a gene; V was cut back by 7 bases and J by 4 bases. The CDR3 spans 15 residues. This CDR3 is CASIPRGSDNEKLFF. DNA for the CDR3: TGTGCCAGCATCCCCAGGGGGTCTGATAATGAAAAACTGTTTTTT. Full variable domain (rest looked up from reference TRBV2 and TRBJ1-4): EPEVTQTPSHQVTQMGQEVILRCVPISNHLYFYWYRQILGQKVEFLVSFYNNEISEKSEIFDDQFSVERPDGSNFTLKIRSTKLEDSAMYFCASIPRGSDNEKLFFGSGTQLSVL.

The CDR3: CSAFKALGTSYEQYF. Here the CDR3 DNA reads TGCAGCGCTTTCAAAGCCTTAGGGACCTCCTACGAGCAGTACTTC. The chain joins TRBV29-1 to TRBJ2-7; either TRBD1 or TRBD2 may fit D (5 bases each). V dropped 7 bases and J dropped 0 bases, with 19 bases sitting between them. The CDR3 totals 15 residues. CDR1 is SQVTM, CDR2 ANQGSEA, per germline.

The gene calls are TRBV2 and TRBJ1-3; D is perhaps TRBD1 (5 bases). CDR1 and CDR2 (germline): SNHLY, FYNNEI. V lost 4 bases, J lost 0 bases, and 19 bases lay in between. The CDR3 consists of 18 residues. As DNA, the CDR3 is TGTGCCAGCAGTGTTTCGGTAGGGGCCCTTTCCTCTGGAAACACCATATATTTT. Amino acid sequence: CASSVSVGALSSGNTIYF.

CDR3: CASSPGQGRNYEQYF. For the CDR3, the DNA is TGTGCCAGCAGCCCGGGACAGGGTAGAAACTACGAGCAGTACTTC. The V and J genes are TRBV5-5 and TRBJ2-7; TRBD1 agrees at 9 bases. Losses at the gene ends were 4 bases for V and 3 bases for J; bases not matched to a gene: 8. Looked up from germline, CDR1 is SGHKS and CDR2 is YYEKEE (reference sequence). The CDR3 totals 15 residues.

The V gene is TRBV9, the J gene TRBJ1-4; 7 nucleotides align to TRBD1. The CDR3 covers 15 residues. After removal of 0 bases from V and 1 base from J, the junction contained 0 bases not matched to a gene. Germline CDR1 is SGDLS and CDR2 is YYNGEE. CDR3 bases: TGTGCCAGCAGCGTAGACAGGGGAACTAATGAAAAACTGTTTTTT. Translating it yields CASSVDRGTNEKLFF. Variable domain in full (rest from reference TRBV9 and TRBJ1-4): DSGVTQTPKHLITATGQRVTLRCSPRSGDLSVYWYQQSLDQGLQFLIQYYNGEERAKGNILERFSAQQFPDLHSELNLSSLELGDSALYFCASSVDRGTNEKLFFGSGTQLSVL.

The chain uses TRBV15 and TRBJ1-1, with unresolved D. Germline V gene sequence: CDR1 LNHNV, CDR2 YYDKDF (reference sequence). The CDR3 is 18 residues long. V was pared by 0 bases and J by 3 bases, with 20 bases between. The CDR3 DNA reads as TGTGCCACCAGCAGAGATTCCCCCAGTTTCTTGGGTGACACTGAAGCTTTCTTT. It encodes CATSRDSPSFLGDTEAFF.

CDR3 nucleotide sequence: TGTGCCAGCAGTTTGACCGACTACGAGCAGTACTTC. This encodes CASSLTDYEQYF. The genes are TRBV6-5 and TRBJ2-7; D is unresolved. Germline V gene lookup returns CDR1 MNHEY and CDR2 SVGAGI. This CDR3 is 12 amino acids long. The V and J ends lost 4 bases and 3 bases respectively, with 7 bases between them.

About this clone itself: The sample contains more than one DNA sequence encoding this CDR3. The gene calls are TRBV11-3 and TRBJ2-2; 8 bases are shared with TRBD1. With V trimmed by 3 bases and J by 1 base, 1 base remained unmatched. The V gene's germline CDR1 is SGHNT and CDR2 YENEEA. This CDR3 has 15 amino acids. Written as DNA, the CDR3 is TGTGCCAGCAGCTTTGGGACAGGGAACACCGGGGAGCTGTTTTTT. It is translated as CASSFGTGNTGELFF.

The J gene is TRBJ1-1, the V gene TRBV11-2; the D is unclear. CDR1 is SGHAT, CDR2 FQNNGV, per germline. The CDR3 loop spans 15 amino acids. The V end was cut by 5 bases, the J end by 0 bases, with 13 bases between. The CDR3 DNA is TGTGCCAGCAGCCCCTGGGCCCGCATGAACACTGAAGCTTTCTTT. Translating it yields CASSPWARMNTEAFF.

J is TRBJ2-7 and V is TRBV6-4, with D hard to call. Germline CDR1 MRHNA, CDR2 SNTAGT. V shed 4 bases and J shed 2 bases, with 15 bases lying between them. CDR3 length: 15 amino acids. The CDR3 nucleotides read TGTGCCAGCAGTGTTCCTACCTCGATCGCCTACGAGCAGTACTTC. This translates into CASSVPTSIAYEQYF.

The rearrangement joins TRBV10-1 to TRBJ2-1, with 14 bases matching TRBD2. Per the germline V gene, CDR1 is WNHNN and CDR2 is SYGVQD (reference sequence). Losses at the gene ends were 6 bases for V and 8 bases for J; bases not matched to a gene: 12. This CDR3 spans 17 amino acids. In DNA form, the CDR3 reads TGCGCCAGCAGGGGAGCGGGACTAGCGGGAGAAGTCGATGAGCAGTTCTTC. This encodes CASRGAGLAGEVDEQFF.

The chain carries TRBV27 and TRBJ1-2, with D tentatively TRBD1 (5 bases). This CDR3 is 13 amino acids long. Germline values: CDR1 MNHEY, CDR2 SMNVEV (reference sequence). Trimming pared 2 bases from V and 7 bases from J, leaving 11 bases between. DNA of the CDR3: TGTGCCAGCAGTTTAAGAGGGGAGAGTGGCTACACCTTC. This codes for CASSLRGESGYTF.

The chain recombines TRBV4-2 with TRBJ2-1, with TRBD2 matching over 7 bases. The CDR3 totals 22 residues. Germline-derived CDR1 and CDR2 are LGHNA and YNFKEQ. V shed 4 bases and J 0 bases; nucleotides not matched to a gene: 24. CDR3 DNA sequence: TGTGCCAGCAGCCCCCGACGGCTCCTGGCGGGAGTGGCAGTGGACTCCTACAATGAGCAGTTCTTC. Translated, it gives CASSPRRLLAGVAVDSYNEQFF.

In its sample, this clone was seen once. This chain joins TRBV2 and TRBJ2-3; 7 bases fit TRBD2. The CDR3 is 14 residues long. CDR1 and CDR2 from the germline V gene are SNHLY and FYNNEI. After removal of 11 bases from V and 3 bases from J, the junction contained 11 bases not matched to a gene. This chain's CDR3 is CAGGEGAITDTQYF. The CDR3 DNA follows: TGTGCCGGGGGGGAGGGCGCGATAACAGATACGCAGTATTTT.

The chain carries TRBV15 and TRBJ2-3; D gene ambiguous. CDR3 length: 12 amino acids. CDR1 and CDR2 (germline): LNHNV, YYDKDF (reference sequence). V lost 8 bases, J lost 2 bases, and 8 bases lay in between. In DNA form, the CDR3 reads TGTGCCACCTCGCAAATCACAGATACGCAGTATTTT. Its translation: CATSQITDTQYF.

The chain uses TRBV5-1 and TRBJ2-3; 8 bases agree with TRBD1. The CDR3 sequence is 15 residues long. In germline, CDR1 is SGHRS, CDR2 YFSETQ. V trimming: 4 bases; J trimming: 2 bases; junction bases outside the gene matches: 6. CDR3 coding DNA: TGCGCCAGCAGCGGACAGGGCCGAGACACAGATACGCAGTATTTT. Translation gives CASSGQGRDTDTQYF. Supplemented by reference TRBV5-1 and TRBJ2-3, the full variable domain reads KAGVTQTPRYLIKTRGQQVTLSCSPISGHRSVSWYQQTPGQGLQFLFEYFSETQRNKGNFPGRFSGRQFSNSRSEMNVSTLELGDSALYLCASSGQGRDTDTQYFGPGTRLTVL.

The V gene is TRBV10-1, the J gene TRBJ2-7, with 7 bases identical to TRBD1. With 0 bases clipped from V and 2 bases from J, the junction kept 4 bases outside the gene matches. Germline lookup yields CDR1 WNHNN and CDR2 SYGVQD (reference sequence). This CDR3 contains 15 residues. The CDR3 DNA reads TGCGCCAGCAGTGAGTCGACGCAGGGGGCCTACGAGCAGTACTTC. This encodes CASSESTQGAYEQYF.

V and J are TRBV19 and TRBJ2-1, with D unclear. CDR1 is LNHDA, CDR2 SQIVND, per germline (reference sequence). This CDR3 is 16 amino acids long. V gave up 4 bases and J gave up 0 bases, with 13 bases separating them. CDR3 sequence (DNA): TGTGCCAGTAGTAACAGCAGAGCCAGCTCCTACAATGAGCAGTTCTTC. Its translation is CASSNSRASSYNEQFF.

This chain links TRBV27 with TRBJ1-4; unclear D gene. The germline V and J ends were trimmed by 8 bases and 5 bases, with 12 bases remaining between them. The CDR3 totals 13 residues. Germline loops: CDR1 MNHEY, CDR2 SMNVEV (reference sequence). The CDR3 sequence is CASRGLKNEKLFF. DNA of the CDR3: TGTGCCAGCCGAGGACTGAAGAATGAAAAACTGTTTTTT.

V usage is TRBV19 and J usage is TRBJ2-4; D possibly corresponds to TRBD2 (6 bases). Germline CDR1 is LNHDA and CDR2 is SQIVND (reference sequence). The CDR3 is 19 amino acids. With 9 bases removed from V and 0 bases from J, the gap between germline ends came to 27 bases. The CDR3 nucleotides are TGTGCCAGAGAAAATCCGGAGGGATTCCCAAAGAGAGCCAAAAACATTCAGTACTTC. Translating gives CARENPEGFPKRAKNIQYF.

CDR3 protein: CASSVSRGDRLYQPQHF. The CDR3 DNA reads as TGCGCCAGCAGTGTATCAAGAGGTGACAGGCTCTATCAGCCCCAGCATTTT. The rearrangement links TRBV10-2 to TRBJ1-5; D perhaps matches TRBD1 (6 bases). The V gene lost 4 bases and the J gene lost 5 bases, with 21 bases spanning the gap. The CDR3 length is 17 residues. CDR1 is WSHSY and CDR2 is SAAADI in the germline V gene.

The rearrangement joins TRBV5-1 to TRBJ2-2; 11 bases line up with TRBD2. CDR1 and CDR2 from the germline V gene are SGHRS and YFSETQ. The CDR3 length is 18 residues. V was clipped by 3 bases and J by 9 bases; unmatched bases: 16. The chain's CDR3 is CASSSGGSSGRFPRELFF. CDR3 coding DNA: TGCGCCAGCAGCTCGGGAGGCTCTAGCGGGAGGTTTCCCCGGGAGCTGTTTTTT.

CDR3 sequence (DNA): TGTGCCAGCAGTTTATTGCCTCCATATGAAAAACTGTTTTTT. Its protein is CASSLLPPYEKLFF. The gene calls are TRBV27 and TRBJ1-4; D remains unclear. V dropped 1 base and J dropped 6 bases, with 9 bases sitting between them. The CDR3 is 14 amino acids. Per the germline V gene, CDR1 is MNHEY and CDR2 is SMNVEV (reference sequence).

CDR3 nucleotide sequence: TGTGCCAGCAGCTTATGCCATGGGGGTGATGAGCAGTTCTTC. It encodes CASSLCHGGDEQFF. The genes are TRBV7-4 and TRBJ2-1; D is perhaps TRBD1 or TRBD2 (5 bases each). The V gene's germline CDR1 is SGHVT and CDR2 SQSDAQ. The CDR3 runs 14 residues. Deletions cut 2 bases from V and 8 bases from J, with 13 bases between.

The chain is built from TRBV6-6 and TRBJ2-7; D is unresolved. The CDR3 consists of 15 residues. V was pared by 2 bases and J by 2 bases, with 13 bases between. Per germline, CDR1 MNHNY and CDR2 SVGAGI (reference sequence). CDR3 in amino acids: CASSYNPTRTYEQYF. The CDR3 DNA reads TGTGCCAGCAGTTACAACCCGACAAGAACCTACGAGCAGTACTTC.

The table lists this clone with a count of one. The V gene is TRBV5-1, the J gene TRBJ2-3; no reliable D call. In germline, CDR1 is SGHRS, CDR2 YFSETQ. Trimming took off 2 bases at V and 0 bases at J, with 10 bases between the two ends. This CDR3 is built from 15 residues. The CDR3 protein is CASSLQRPSTDTQYF. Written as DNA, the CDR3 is TGCGCCAGCAGCTTACAGCGCCCTAGCACAGATACGCAGTATTTT. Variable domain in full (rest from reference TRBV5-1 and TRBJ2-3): KAGVTQTPRYLIKTRGQQVTLSCSPISGHRSVSWYQQTPGQGLQFLFEYFSETQRNKGNFPGRFSGRQFSNSRSEMNVSTLELGDSALYLCASSLQRPSTDTQYFGPGTRLTVL.

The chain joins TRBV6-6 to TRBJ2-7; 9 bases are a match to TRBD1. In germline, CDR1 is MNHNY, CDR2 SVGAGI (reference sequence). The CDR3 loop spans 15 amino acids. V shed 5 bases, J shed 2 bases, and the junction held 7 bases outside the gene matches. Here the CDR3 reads CASSPGQGWAYEQYF. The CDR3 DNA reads TGTGCCAGCAGTCCTGGACAGGGGTGGGCCTACGAGCAGTACTTC.